These 15 T cell receptor beta chains were sequenced from one sample in a study of T-cell reconstitution after alpha-beta-depleted transplantation in children. During its preparation, the TCRbeta library received unique molecular identifiers. Via MiXCR, TCRdb re-called the PCR reads, giving one row per CDR3 protein. The table has approximately 200,000 distinct CDR3 sequences, 6.3% seen once; the top ten hold 4.5%. Material: PBMCs, obtained before TCRalphabeta/CD19-depleted stem cell transplant. These TCRs come from a girl under three years old with combined immunodeficiency, due to receive a stem cell transplant.

This rearrangement joins TRBV7-9 to TRBJ1-4; no clear D. The CDR3 sequence is 11 residues long. Germline CDR1 SEHNR, CDR2 FQNEAQ (reference sequence). The V end was cut by 7 bases, the J end by 8 bases, with 8 bases between. In DNA, the CDR3 is TGTGCCAGCACCTTCCGAGAAAAACTGTTTTTT. Its protein is CASTFREKLFF.

The CDR3 nucleotides read TGCAGCGTTAGCGGCGGGAGGATTGACCCCAATGAGCAGTTCTTC. It encodes CSVSGGRIDPNEQFF. The J gene is TRBJ2-1, the V gene TRBV29-1; TRBD2 aligns across 8 bases. CDR3 length: 15 amino acids. Germline loops: CDR1 SQVTM, CDR2 ANQGSEA. V dropped 5 bases and J dropped 6; count of bases not matched to a gene: 12.

This clonotype was seen repeatedly, ten times or more. V usage is TRBV27 and J usage is TRBJ2-7, with TRBD1 as a possible D gene (6 bases). Trimming shortened V by 0 bases and J by 3 bases, and 12 bases separated the two germline ends. CDR3 size: 15 residues. Germline CDR1 is MNHEY and CDR2 is SMNVEV (reference sequence). CDR3 sequence (DNA): TGTGCCAGCAGTTTATCCCAGGGGTATATCTACGAGCAGTACTTC. Its protein product is CASSLSQGYIYEQYF.

The rearrangement joins TRBV5-6 to TRBJ2-2; 7 nucleotides match TRBD2. This CDR3 spans 16 amino acids. Losses at the gene ends were 4 bases for V and 2 bases for J; bases not matched to a gene: 8. CDR1 and CDR2 (germline): SGHDT, YYEEEE. DNA for the CDR3: TGTGCCAGCAGCCTGGCGGAGGGACTAAACACCGGGGAGCTGTTTTTT. This translates into CASSLAEGLNTGELFF. Combining the CDR3 with reference TRBV5-6 and TRBJ2-2 gives the whole variable domain DAGVTQSPTHLIKTRGQQVTLRCSPKSGHDTVSWYQQALGQGPQFIFQYYEEEERQRGNFPDRFSGHQFPNYSSELNVNALLLGDSALYLCASSLAEGLNTGELFFGEGSRLTVL.

This clonotype was recorded many times. The chain combines TRBV5-1 with TRBJ2-7, with 7 positions matching TRBD1. After removal of 4 bases from V and 0 bases from J, the junction contained 10 bases not matched to a gene. Germline V lookup: CDR1 SGHRS, CDR2 YFSETQ. The length of the CDR3 is 16 residues. For the CDR3, the DNA is TGCGCCAGCAGCCCCACAGGACAGGAAGGCTCCTACGAGCAGTACTTC. Translated, it gives CASSPTGQEGSYEQYF.

This clonotype came up many times. The rearrangement uses TRBV7-8 and TRBJ1-5; D may be TRBD1 (5 bases). The CDR3 consists of 18 residues. V shed 4 bases and J shed 7 bases, with 26 bases lying between them. Germline V CDR1 and CDR2: SGHVS, FQNEAQ. The CDR3 DNA reads as TGTGCCAGCAGCTCAAAATGGGACGGCGGTCCGACCGGACAGCCCCAGCATTTT. Protein product: CASSSKWDGGPTGQPQHF.

Ten or more counts support this clonotype. The chain joins TRBV7-2 to TRBJ2-3, with a possible D match to TRBD2 (7 bases). Germline CDR1 and CDR2: SGHTA and FQGNSA. V was shortened by 7 bases and J by 4 bases, with 18 bases between the two germline ends. The CDR3 runs 15 residues. The CDR3 DNA reads TGTGCCAGCAACCCTGCGGGGGCCACCCCAGATACGCAGTATTTT. This sequence encodes CASNPAGATPDTQYF.

The table lists this clonotype with a few counts. The gene calls are TRBV3-1 and TRBJ1-4, with a possible D match to TRBD1 (5 bases). Per the germline V gene, CDR1 is LGHDT and CDR2 is YNNKEL (reference sequence). Between the trimmed V and J ends, which lost 5 bases and 5 bases, there was a span of 12 bases. The CDR3 consists of 14 residues. CDR3 nucleotides: TGTGCCAGCAGCGGAGGGAGGGGAAATGAAAAACTGTTTTTT. Amino acids: CASSGGRGNEKLFF.

The chain uses TRBV29-1 and TRBJ2-5, with 8 bases that match TRBD1. Germline V gene lookup returns CDR1 SQVTM and CDR2 ANQGSEA. V lost 1 base, J lost 13 bases, and 5 bases stayed unmatched. The CDR3 is made up of 11 amino acids. The CDR3, as DNA: TGCAGCGTTGAAGCCCAGGGGGCTGCGTACTTC. Its translation is CSVEAQGAAYF. The full variable domain, rest sourced from reference TRBV29-1 and TRBJ2-5, is SAVISQKPSRDICQRGTSLTIQCQVDSQVTMMFWYRQQPGQSLTLIATANQGSEATYESGFVIDKFPISRPNLTFSTLTVSNMSPEDSSIYLCSVEAQGAAYFGPGTRLLVL.

The sample holds many counts of this clonotype. The V gene is TRBV7-2, the J gene TRBJ2-1, with D unclear. The V gene lost 0 bases and the J gene lost 7 bases, with 4 bases spanning the gap. The germline gives CDR1 SGHTA, CDR2 FQGNSA. The CDR3 consists of 12 residues. CDR3 sequence (DNA): TGTGCCAGCAGCTTAGCGCGAAATGAGCAGTTCTTC. It is translated as CASSLARNEQFF.

This clonotype was counted many times. The V call is TRBV28, the J call TRBJ2-7; D not resolved. The CDR3 contains 13 residues. The germline V gene has CDR1 MDHEN and CDR2 SYDVKM. With 5 bases removed from V and 2 bases from J, the gap between germline ends came to 10 bases. Written as DNA, the CDR3 is TGTGCCAGCAGTATGGGTGACCCCTACGAGCAGTACTTC. Its protein is CASSMGDPYEQYF.

This clonotype was observed at least ten times. The chain is built from TRBV13 and TRBJ2-1; perhaps TRBD2 as D (6 bases). Germline assignment: CDR1 PRHDT and CDR2 FYEKMQ (reference sequence). With 5 bases removed from V and 4 bases from J, the gap between germline ends came to 12 bases. This CDR3 has 14 amino acids. CDR3 sequence reads: CASSRGLYYNEQFF. The CDR3 nucleotides are TGTGCCAGCAGCCGAGGACTATATTACAATGAGCAGTTCTTC.

This rearrangement joins TRBV4-2 to TRBJ1-4, with 7 bases that match TRBD1. Germline loops: CDR1 LGHNA, CDR2 YNFKEQ. The V segment lost 3 bases and the J segment 0 bases; nucleotides outside the gene matches: 4. The CDR3 runs 16 residues. CDR3 loop: CASSQPGQPTNEKLFF. The CDR3 region has the DNA TGTGCCAGCAGCCAGCCGGGACAGCCAACTAATGAAAAACTGTTTTTT.

This clonotype has a count of ten or more. The V gene is TRBV5-1, the J gene TRBJ2-2; a possible D gene is TRBD2 (6 bases). The CDR3 is made up of 15 amino acids. From germline, CDR1 is SGHRS and CDR2 YFSETQ. V lost 0 bases, J lost 6 bases, and 12 bases lay in between. DNA of the CDR3: TGCGCCAGCAGCTTGGGCTGGGAGGAATCCGGGGAGCTGTTTTTT. Translation gives CASSLGWEESGELFF.

This clonotype was seen at least ten times. The chain links TRBV15 to TRBJ2-1; 8 bases align to TRBD2. Germline values: CDR1 LNHNV, CDR2 YYDKDF (reference sequence). The CDR3 length is 18 residues. V shed 0 bases and J 4 bases; nucleotides not matched to a gene: 11. The CDR3 nucleotides are TGTGCCACCAGCAGAGATAGCCTCGGGGCGGGAGGATACAATGAGCAGTTCTTC. Encoded protein: CATSRDSLGAGGYNEQFF.